This entry lists 19 T cell receptor beta chains sequenced from one sample in a study of T cells after yellow fever vaccination. Each CDR3 protein gets one entry after TCRdb re-called the 5' RACE reads with MiXCR. Seen here are some 150,000 distinct CDR3 sequences, 11% observed once, and the top ten hold just over 35%. The material sequenced was CD8+ T cells sorted from PBMCs, taken 15 days after the yellow fever booster vaccination. The receptors derive from a man aged 18 to 30 who received the YFV17D yellow fever vaccine.

This clonotype was detected many times. The chain links TRBV10-3 to TRBJ2-1, with 8 bases lining up with TRBD1. The J segment lost 7 bases and the V segment lost 10 bases, leaving 3 bases of the junction unmatched. Looked up from germline, CDR1 is ENHRY and CDR2 is SYGVKD. The CDR3 is made up of 11 amino acids. The CDR3 reads CASRTGNEQFF. CDR3 in DNA: TGTGCCAGTAGGACAGGGAATGAGCAGTTCTTC.

This sequence joins TRBV11-2 and TRBJ1-2; TRBD1 is a possible D gene (5 bases). CDR3 size: 16 residues. V lost 4 bases, J lost 2 bases, and 17 bases lay in between. Germline V lookup: CDR1 SGHAT, CDR2 FQNNGV. CDR3 sequence: CASSSKQEEINYGYTF. The CDR3 DNA reads as TGTGCCAGCAGCTCCAAACAGGAGGAGATCAACTATGGCTACACCTTC.

The chain combines TRBV7-2 with TRBJ1-1; D is perhaps TRBD1 (6 bases). This CDR3 contains 14 residues. Looked up from germline, CDR1 is SGHTA and CDR2 is FQGNSA. Trimming shortened V by 1 base and J by 5 bases, and 11 bases separated the two germline ends. Here the CDR3 reads CASSLGRGGTEAFF. CDR3 DNA sequence: TGTGCCAGCAGCTTAGGCCGAGGGGGAACTGAAGCTTTCTTT.

Only one count was recorded for this clonotype. A read error may explain this, as a much larger clone is one base away. The chain uses TRBV20-1 and TRBJ2-7; 10 bases are shared with TRBD1. The CDR3 length is 12 residues. The germline V gene encodes CDR1 DFQATT and CDR2 SNEGSKA (reference sequence). The CDR3 DNA follows: TGCAGTGCCAGGGACAGGGGTTACGTGCAGTACTTC. This codes for CSARDRGYVQYF.

The chain couples TRBV27 to TRBJ1-5, with D perhaps matching TRBD1 (5 bases). CDR3 length: 15 amino acids. The V end lost 6 bases, the J end lost 9 bases, and 21 bases lay between the germline ends. The germline V gene has CDR1 MNHEY and CDR2 SMNVEV (reference sequence). The DNA for the CDR3 is TGTGCCAGCAGCCCCGACGACAGCGAGTTGCCGCCCCAGCATTTT. Translating it yields CASSPDDSELPPQHF.

This clonotype was found many times. The V and J genes are TRBV7-6 and TRBJ2-7; tentatively, D is TRBD1 (6 bases). Germline V gives CDR1 SGHVS, CDR2 FNYEAQ. The CDR3 totals 14 residues. V dropped 5 bases and J dropped 5 bases, with 16 bases sitting between them. CDR3 coding DNA: TGTGCCAGCAGCATGACAGGAGAAGCTGACGAGCAGTACTTC. Amino acid sequence: CASSMTGEADEQYF.

Worth noting for this clonotype: The junction and the germline gene differ at one end; a read error may be behind it. This sequence joins TRBV7-7 and TRBJ2-3; the D gene is possibly TRBD2 (6 bases). Germline V CDR1 and CDR2: SSHAT, FNYEAQ (reference sequence). This CDR3 spans 13 amino acids. CDR3 sequence: CASSLGPGGTQYF. CDR3 nucleotide sequence: TGTGCTAGCAGCTTGGGCCCCGGGGGTACGCAGTATTTT.

This chain connects TRBV3-1 to TRBJ1-2, with D unresolved. Germline V gene data show CDR1 as LGHDT and CDR2 as YNNKEL (reference sequence). V lost 0 bases and J lost 4, with 12 bases in between. The length of the CDR3 is 15 residues. CDR3 amino acids: CASSQDPAEPYGYTF. The CDR3 DNA follows: TGTGCCAGCAGCCAAGATCCAGCGGAACCCTATGGCTACACCTTC.

This clonotype was seen a few times. This chain connects TRBV7-9 to TRBJ2-2; D gene uncertain. V lost 0 bases, J lost 5 bases, and 7 bases lay in between. CDR1 is SEHNR, CDR2 FQNEAQ, per germline (reference sequence). The CDR3 is made up of 14 amino acids. CDR3 in amino acids: CASSLALGTGELFF. DNA for the CDR3: TGTGCCAGCAGCTTAGCGTTGGGAACCGGGGAGCTGTTTTTT.

The sample holds a few counts of this clonotype. The chain links TRBV6-5 to TRBJ2-1, with a weak D call TRBD2 (7 bases). V lost 7 bases and J lost 6, with 19 bases in between. The CDR3 runs 15 residues. Germline values: CDR1 MNHEY, CDR2 SVGAGI. CDR3 sequence: CASTLGGGPPNEQFF. DNA for the CDR3: TGTGCCAGCACTCTAGGGGGGGGGCCCCCCAATGAGCAGTTCTTC.

V and J are TRBV5-8 and TRBJ1-1, with D hard to call. Deletions cut 4 bases from V and 4 bases from J, with 11 bases between. The CDR3 is made up of 13 amino acids. CDR1 SGHTS and CDR2 YDEGEE come from the germline V gene. The CDR3 sequence is CASSIGGVTEAFF. The CDR3, as DNA: TGTGCCAGCAGCATCGGTGGGGTCACTGAAGCTTTCTTT.

The J gene is TRBJ2-5, the V gene TRBV5-1; tentative D call: TRBD2 (6 bases). Deletions cut 0 bases from V and 4 bases from J, with 13 bases between. The CDR3 runs 15 residues. CDR1 is SGHRS, CDR2 YFSETQ, per germline. The CDR3 coding sequence is TGCGCCAGCAGCTTGGTTGGGGGACTGTCAGAGACCCAGTACTTC. Protein product: CASSLVGGLSETQYF.

This clonotype was counted between two and nine times. The chain is built from TRBV30 and TRBJ1-5, with unresolved D. The CDR3 sequence is 13 residues long. The germline V gene has CDR1 GTSNPN and CDR2 SVGIG (reference sequence). The V end lost 3 bases, the J end lost 6 bases, and 12 bases lay between the germline ends. The CDR3 reads CAWSSQRSQPQHF. In DNA form, the CDR3 reads TGTGCCTGGAGCTCCCAACGATCTCAGCCCCAGCATTTT.

This clonotype was seen more than once but under ten times. In DNA, the CDR3 is TGTGCCAGCAGTTACAGGGACACCTTATCGGCCGGGGAGCTGTTTTTT. It codes for CASSYRDTLSAGELFF. The V gene is TRBV6-2 or TRBV6-3, the J gene TRBJ2-2; tentative D call: TRBD1 (6 bases). The length of the CDR3 is 16 residues. Germline assignment: CDR1 MNHEY and CDR2 SVGEGT. Trimming removed 2 bases at V and 6 bases at J, with 16 bases between.

This clonotype came up a few times. V gene TRBV20-1 combines with J gene TRBJ1-5; D possibly corresponds to TRBD1 (5 bases). Per germline, CDR1 DFQATT and CDR2 SNEGSKA (reference sequence). The CDR3 loop spans 16 amino acids. V gave up 6 bases and J gave up 6 bases, with 24 bases separating them. The CDR3 spells CSARPRGSLLFQPQHF. The CDR3, as DNA: TGCAGTGCCCGACCCCGGGGCAGCCTCCTATTTCAGCCCCAGCATTTT.

V and J are TRBV6-2 or TRBV6-3 and TRBJ2-7; possibly TRBD2 for D (6 bases). Germline V lookup: CDR1 MNHEY, CDR2 SVGEGT. The CDR3 length is 14 residues. Trimming stripped 5 bases from V and 1 base from J, with 12 bases between. CDR3 sequence (DNA): TGTGCCAGCAGTGCCGGGGGTTGGTCCTACGAGCAGTACGTC. This codes for CASSAGGWSYEQYV.

This clonotype has just a few counts. The CDR3 loop is CASSPDFLNTGELFF. The DNA of the CDR3 is TGTGCCAGCAGCCCGGACTTTTTGAACACCGGGGAGCTGTTTTTT. The V call is TRBV5-4, the J call TRBJ2-2, with a possible D match to TRBD2 (5 bases). The CDR3 spans 15 residues. Trimming removed 4 bases from V and 1 base from J, with 11 bases in between. CDR1 is SGHNT, CDR2 YYREEE, per germline (reference sequence).

The V and J genes are TRBV7-3 and TRBJ2-2, with 9 bases aligning to TRBD1. The CDR3 is 20 amino acids. Germline CDR1 and CDR2: SGHTA and FQGTGA. J was trimmed by 5 bases and V by 5 bases; bases with no gene match: 21. The CDR3 DNA reads TGTGCCAGCAGCCCGGGGACAGGGCGTATCCTGGAAGTTCCTACCGGGGAGCTGTTTTTT. It translates to CASSPGTGRILEVPTGELFF.

The V gene is TRBV7-3, the J gene TRBJ2-1; 9 positions agree with TRBD2. The CDR3 runs to 17 residues. Germline V gene lookup returns CDR1 SGHTA and CDR2 FQGTGA. V was clipped by 1 base and J by 6 bases; unmatched bases: 10. CDR3 nucleotides: TGTGCCAGCAGCTTAATACCCAGCGGGGGGTCCGGCAATGAGCAGTTCTTC. It translates to CASSLIPSGGSGNEQFF.